This T cell receptor (beta chain) is from a study of PD-1 blockade in classical Hodgkin lymphoma. Study outcomes and limitations: Those starting nivolumab under 1 year post-ASCT were excluded. The study found that TCR diversity rose significantly by C4D1 in CD4+ but not CD8+ cells. Relapsed/refractory patients reportedly had the lowest baseline TCR diversity, below newly diagnosed patients, who were below healthy donors.

After autologous stem cell transplantation all patients relapsed, and prior brentuximab vedotin exposure differed between cohorts. The V gene end was trimmed by 4 bases and the J gene end by 6 bases; junction bases not matched to a gene: 4. There are 15 residues in the CDR3. Germline values: CDR1 SGDLS, CDR2 YYNGEE. The protocol was immunoSEQ multiplex PCR, while the TCRdb copy is restricted to in-frame clones and leaves out a portion. The table shows 15,000 or so clones, with approximately 77% occurring only once. With respect to this clone: Antigen: not known.

The sample consisted of peripheral blood mononuclear cells (PBMCs), taken at baseline. The source is a human donor with classical Hodgkin lymphoma. The rearrangement joins TRBV9 to TRBJ2-1, with 13 bases matching TRBD2. This CDR3 is CASSPRLAGGNEQFF. CDR3 nucleotide sequence: TGTGCCAGCAGCCCTCGACTAGCGGGGGGCAATGAGCAGTTCTTC.